One and the same sample provided the 12 T cell receptor beta chains below, sequenced in a study of beta chain features in type 1 diabetes. Study results and limitations: TCRB CDR3s were moderately but significantly shorter in Type 1 diabetes patients in all four CD4+ subsets.

No antigens are known for them. The study reverse transcribed the entire isolated RNA, so it sequenced expressed TCRB transcripts. The assay was immunoSEQ multiplex PCR, and TCRdb's table has in-frame clones only and misses some. The sample has 250,000 or so clones, roughly 22% seen once. Sample: naive CD4+ T cells from blood. Receptors originate from a woman in her 40s with type 1 diabetes.

The chain has TRBV7-2 and TRBJ1-2, with TRBD1 as a possible D gene (5 bases). Trimming stripped 2 bases from V and 4 bases from J, with 11 bases between. Germline CDR1 SGHTA, CDR2 FQGNSA. This CDR3 region has 14 residues. The chain's CDR3 is CASSLQQATYGYTF. CDR3 nucleotide sequence: TGTGCCAGCAGCTTACAACAGGCTACCTATGGCTACACCTTC.

V and J are TRBV5-8 and TRBJ1-5, with 7 bases that match TRBD1. CDR3 length: 16 residues. The germline CDR1 and CDR2 sequences are SGHTS and YDEGEE. Trimming took 3 bases from V and 7 from J; bases not matched to a gene: 13. CDR3 residues: CASSYGTDRVRQPQHF. CDR3 bases: TGTGCCAGCAGCTACGGAACCGACAGGGTAAGGCAGCCCCAGCATTTT. Variable domain in full (rest from reference TRBV5-8 and TRBJ1-5): EAGVTQSPTHLIKTRGQQATLRCSPISGHTSVYWYQQALGLGLQFLLWYDEGEERNRGNFPPRFSGRQFPNYSSELNVNALELEDSALYLCASSYGTDRVRQPQHFGDGTRLSIL.

This rearrangement joins TRBV29-1 to TRBJ1-1, with 7 bases aligning to TRBD1. This CDR3 is built from 13 residues. Trimming at V came to 7 bases and at J to 3 bases, leaving 8 bases not matched to a gene. Looked up from germline, CDR1 is SQVTM and CDR2 is ANQGSEA. As DNA, the CDR3 is TGCAGCGCCCAGGGGGGTTCGGACACTGAAGCTTTCTTT. This gives the protein CSAQGGSDTEAFF.

V gene TRBV29-1 combines with J gene TRBJ2-7; TRBD2 agrees at 10 bases. Germline CDR1 reads SQVTM; CDR2 reads ANQGSEA. The ends lost 4 bases at V and 4 bases at J; junction bases unmatched: 10. The CDR3 is 15 amino acids. CDR3 residues: CSVAPGLAVRYEQYF. The CDR3 DNA reads as TGCAGCGTTGCCCCAGGACTAGCGGTGAGATACGAGCAGTACTTC.

This chain uses TRBV19 with TRBJ2-1; TRBD2 matches at 10 bases. Unmatched junction bases numbered 7, after V lost 0 bases and J lost 5 bases. This CDR3 is 17 amino acids long. Germline V CDR1 and CDR2: LNHDA, SQIVND (reference sequence). The CDR3 sequence: CASSIDTGLAENNEQFF. Here the CDR3 DNA reads TGTGCCAGTAGTATAGACACCGGACTAGCGGAGAACAATGAGCAGTTCTTC.

In this sample, this clone turned up a few times. The chain uses TRBV5-6 and TRBJ2-3; tentative D call: TRBD2 (5 bases). The CDR3 extends over 13 amino acids. The V end was cut by 3 bases, the J end by 4 bases, with 9 bases between. CDR1 SGHDT and CDR2 YYEEEE come from the germline V gene. The CDR3 protein is CASSSYGADTQYF. Written as DNA, the CDR3 is TGTGCCAGCAGCTCTTACGGGGCAGATACGCAGTATTTT.

This clone has just a few counts. The chain carries TRBV19 and TRBJ1-1; D is undetermined. Per the germline V gene, CDR1 is LNHDA and CDR2 is SQIVND (reference sequence). V shed 5 bases and J shed 5 bases, with 9 bases lying between them. CDR3 length: 12 amino acids. This chain's CDR3 is CASSFYRTEAFF. The CDR3 nucleotides are TGTGCCAGTAGTTTTTACCGGACTGAAGCTTTCTTT.

A few counts support this clone. The chain carries TRBV6-6 and TRBJ1-5; no reliable D call. In germline, CDR1 is MNHNY, CDR2 SVGAGI (reference sequence). Trimming cost V 8 bases and J 5 bases, with 13 bases left between them. CDR3 size: 13 residues. This CDR3 is CASVWGGHQPQHF. DNA of the CDR3: TGTGCCAGCGTCTGGGGAGGGCATCAGCCCCAGCATTTT.

The genes are TRBV10-3 and TRBJ2-5; 7 bases line up with TRBD1. The germline V gene has CDR1 ENHRY and CDR2 SYGVKD. Unmatched junction bases numbered 6, after V lost 7 bases and J lost 4 bases. The CDR3 consists of 13 residues. Here the CDR3 reads CAITGDSGETQYF. Written as DNA, the CDR3 is TGTGCCATCACCGGGGACAGCGGAGAGACCCAGTACTTC.

The chain recombines TRBV29-1 with TRBJ2-2; 8 bases are shared with TRBD2. Germline assignment: CDR1 SQVTM and CDR2 ANQGSEA. After removal of 1 base from V and 4 bases from J, the junction contained 5 bases not matched to a gene. The CDR3 runs to 15 residues. The CDR3 loop reads CSVEVGGGLTGELFF. In DNA form, the CDR3 reads TGCAGCGTTGAAGTTGGCGGGGGGCTCACCGGGGAGCTGTTTTTT.

The chain combines TRBV7-9 with TRBJ2-1; no clear D gene. The germline V and J ends were trimmed by 1 base and 3 bases, with 13 bases remaining between them. Germline V gene sequence: CDR1 SEHNR, CDR2 FQNEAQ (reference sequence). This CDR3 comprises 16 residues. CDR3 nucleotides: TGTGCCAGCAGCTTAGGCGGATCCCTGGACTACAATGAGCAGTTCTTC. Its translation: CASSLGGSLDYNEQFF. Full variable domain (outside the CDR3, taken from reference TRBV7-9 and TRBJ2-1): DTGVSQNPRHKITKRGQNVTFRCDPISEHNRLYWYRQTLGQGPEFLTYFQNEAQLEKSRLLSDRFSAERPKGSFSTLEIQRTEQGDSAMYLCASSLGGSLDYNEQFFGPGTRLTVL.

This clone was seen a few times. The chain carries TRBV28 and TRBJ2-2; 7 bases are shared with TRBD1. V shed 3 bases and J 1 base; nucleotides not matched to a gene: 2. This CDR3 is 15 amino acids long. Germline loops: CDR1 MDHEN, CDR2 SYDVKM. This CDR3 is CASSFRTGNTGELFF. Here the CDR3 DNA reads TGTGCCAGCAGTTTTAGGACAGGGAACACCGGGGAGCTGTTTTTT.